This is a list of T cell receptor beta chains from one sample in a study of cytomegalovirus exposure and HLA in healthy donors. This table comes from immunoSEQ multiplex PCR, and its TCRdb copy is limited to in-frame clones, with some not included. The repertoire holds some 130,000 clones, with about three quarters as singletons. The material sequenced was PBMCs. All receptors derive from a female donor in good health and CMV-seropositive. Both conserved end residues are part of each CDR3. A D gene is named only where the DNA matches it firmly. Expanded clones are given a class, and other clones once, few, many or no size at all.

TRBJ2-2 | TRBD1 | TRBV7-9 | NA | CASSPTPTGARELFF | TGTGCCAGCAGCCCGACCCCCACAGGGGCCAGGGAGCTGTTTTTT
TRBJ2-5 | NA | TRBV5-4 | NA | CASSSNRVETQYF | TGTGCCAGCAGCTCGAACAGGGTGGAGACCCAGTACTTC
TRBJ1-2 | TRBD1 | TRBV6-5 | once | CASSNRDREDGYTF | TGTGCCAGCAGTAACCGGGACAGGGAGGATGGCTACACCTTC
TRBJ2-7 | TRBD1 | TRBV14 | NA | CASSQERDRWNFYEQYF | TGTGCCAGCAGCCAAGAAAGGGACAGGTGGAACTTCTACGAGCAGTACTTC
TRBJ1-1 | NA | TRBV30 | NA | CAWYRGGADTEAFF | TGTGCCTGGTACAGAGGGGGGGCCGACACTGAAGCTTTCTTT
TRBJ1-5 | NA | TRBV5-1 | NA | CASSPSPGTPSNQPQHF | TGCGCCAGCAGCCCAAGCCCCGGGACACCTAGCAATCAGCCCCAGCATTTT
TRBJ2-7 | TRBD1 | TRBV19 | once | CASSRQGAYEQYF | TGTGCCAGTAGTAGACAGGGGGCCTACGAGCAGTACTTC
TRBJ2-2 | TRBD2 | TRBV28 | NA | CASSLWPASGKGMNTGELFF | TGTGCCAGCAGTTTATGGCCGGCTAGCGGGAAAGGGATGAACACCGGGGAGCTGTTTTTT
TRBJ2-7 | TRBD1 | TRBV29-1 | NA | CSVEGTGSSYEQYF | TGCAGCGTTGAAGGGACAGGGAGCTCCTACGAGCAGTACTTC
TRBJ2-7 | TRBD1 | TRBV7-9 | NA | CASSWGTGDQYF | TGTGCCAGCAGCTGGGGGACAGGGGACCAGTACTTC
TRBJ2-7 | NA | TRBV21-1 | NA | CASSKPGTNSYEQYF | TGTGCCAGCAGCAAACCCGGGACTAACTCCTACGAGCAGTACTTC
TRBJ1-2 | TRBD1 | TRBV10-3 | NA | CAISESDRVKGGYTF | TGTGCCATCAGTGAGTCGGACAGGGTAAAGGGAGGCTACACCTTC
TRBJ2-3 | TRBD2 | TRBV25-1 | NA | CASSTSGGAEDTQYF | TGTGCCAGCAGCACTAGCGGGGGGGCCGAAGATACGCAGTATTTT
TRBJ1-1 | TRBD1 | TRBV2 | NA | CASSVTQGAITEAFF | TGTGCCAGCAGTGTCACACAGGGGGCGATCACTGAAGCTTTCTTT
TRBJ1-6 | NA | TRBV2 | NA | CASSEEIMPLHF | TGTGCCAGCAGTGAAGAAATTATGCCCCTCCACTTT
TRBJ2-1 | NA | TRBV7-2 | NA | CASSLVVNNEQFF | TGTGCCAGCAGCTTAGTAGTGAACAATGAGCAGTTCTTC
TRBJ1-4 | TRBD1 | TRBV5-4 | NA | CASSSNPTGANEKLFF | TGTGCCAGCAGCTCCAACCCGACAGGGGCTAATGAAAAACTGTTTTTT
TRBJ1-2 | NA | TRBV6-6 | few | CASSYPPEGYTF | TGTGCCAGCAGTTACCCCCCTGAGGGCTACACCTTC
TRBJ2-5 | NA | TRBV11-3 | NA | CASSLDHRTVLSGETQYF | TGTGCCAGCAGCTTAGATCACAGGACAGTTTTATCGGGAGAGACCCAGTACTTC
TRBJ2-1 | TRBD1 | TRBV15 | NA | CATSRWSGTGGAYNEQFF | TGTGCCACCAGCAGATGGTCCGGGACAGGGGGCGCTTACAATGAGCAGTTCTTC
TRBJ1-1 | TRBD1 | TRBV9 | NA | CASSPQGDSLEAFF | TGTGCCAGCAGCCCCCAAGGGGACAGCTTAGAAGCTTTCTTT
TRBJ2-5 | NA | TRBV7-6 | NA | CASSSLAQETQYF | TGTGCCAGCAGCTCGCTAGCGCAAGAGACCCAGTACTTC
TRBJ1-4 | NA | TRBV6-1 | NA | CASSESPGLNEKLFF | TGTGCCAGCAGTGAATCCCCCGGACTGAATGAAAAACTGTTTTTT
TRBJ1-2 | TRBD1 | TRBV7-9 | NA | CASSLSLTGGGSGYTF | TGTGCCAGCAGCTTATCCCTTACAGGGGGCGGGTCTGGCTACACCTTC